A single TCR beta chain is shown here with its context. The sample comes from a study of control samples from healthy donors and cancer patients. The method was immunoSEQ multiplex PCR; TCRdb's version includes in-frame clones alone and lacks a portion of them. Counted here are some 200,000 clones, 80% to 95% occurring once; the ten biggest clones make up over 1.1%. V shed 4 bases and J shed 6 bases, with 18 bases lying between them. Germline CDR1 and CDR2: SGHKS and YYEKEE (reference sequence). This CDR3 comprises 15 residues. This sequence was found in a man younger than 35 in good health. V gene TRBV5-5 combines with J gene TRBJ2-3; weak D call: TRBD1 (6 bases). The source material was blood. This CDR3 is CASSPGTQRGDTQYF. The CDR3 DNA follows: TGTGCCAGCAGCCCCGGGACACAGAGGGGGGATACGCAGTATTTT. Drawing the rest from reference TRBV5-5 and TRBJ2-3, the complete variable domain is DAGVTQSPTHLIKTRGQQVTLRCSPISGHKSVSWYQQVLGQGPQFIFQYYEKEERGRGNFPDRFSARQFPNYSSELNVNALLLGDSALYLCASSPGTQRGDTQYFGPGTRLTVL.